A selection of T cell receptor beta chains follows, all from one sample in a study of T cell repertoires in cytomegalovirus infection. TCRdb re-derived calls from the reads in MiXCR, one entry per CDR3 protein. The data contain around 440,000 distinct CDR3 sequences, roughly 10% of them singletons. The sequencing sample was made of PBMCs. The receptor set was obtained from a human donor in good health (CMV status not recorded). Some clones in this sample may be carry-over from other donors' samples. Each CDR3 is given with its conserved first and last residue. Fields, in order: V gene, J gene, clone size, CDR3 protein. For some rows the clone size is stated as once, few or many, or as a class when expanded; others skip it.

v_gene: TRBV20-1
j_gene: TRBJ1-1
abundance: many
CDR3aa: CSARGRRTEAFF

v_gene: TRBV28
j_gene: TRBJ1-1
abundance: many
CDR3aa: CASLTGDTEAFF

v_gene: TRBV29-1
j_gene: TRBJ2-4
abundance: -
CDR3aa: CSASSWDIQYF

v_gene: TRBV7-2
j_gene: TRBJ2-7
abundance: many
CDR3aa: CASSLAPGQSYEQYF

v_gene: TRBV10-3
j_gene: TRBJ2-5
abundance: many
CDR3aa: CAIRSSGQTAGSSPQETQYF

v_gene: TRBV6-4
j_gene: TRBJ2-3
abundance: few
CDR3aa: CASSRGQPLDLSDTQYF

v_gene: TRBV11-2
j_gene: TRBJ2-2
abundance: many
CDR3aa: CASSFRGEYTGELFF

v_gene: TRBV12-3/TRBV12-4
j_gene: TRBJ1-2
abundance: many
CDR3aa: CAIWADSSNYGYTF

v_gene: TRBV5-4
j_gene: TRBJ1-4
abundance: many
CDR3aa: CASSHNTGGAGKLFF

v_gene: TRBV7-2
j_gene: TRBJ1-2
abundance: many
CDR3aa: CASSLGVNVYGYTF

v_gene: TRBV20-1
j_gene: TRBJ2-1
abundance: -
CDR3aa: CSARDWKRGGRNEQFF

v_gene: TRBV7-2
j_gene: TRBJ1-1
abundance: -
CDR3aa: CASSLWTEKTEAFF

v_gene: TRBV27
j_gene: TRBJ1-2
abundance: many
CDR3aa: CASTTGAGYGYTF

v_gene: TRBV5-1
j_gene: TRBJ2-1
abundance: few
CDR3aa: CASSTDRADLDEQFF

v_gene: TRBV9
j_gene: TRBJ1-1
abundance: -
CDR3aa: CASSPQGDIGNTEAFF

v_gene: TRBV7-8
j_gene: TRBJ1-2
abundance: many
CDR3aa: CASTLGGVRGYTF

v_gene: TRBV6-6
j_gene: TRBJ1-1
abundance: -
CDR3aa: CASSDFRQGAGTEAFF

v_gene: TRBV12-3/TRBV12-4
j_gene: TRBJ1-6
abundance: many
CDR3aa: CASSPAMLRALHF

v_gene: TRBV23-1
j_gene: TRBJ2-1
abundance: many
CDR3aa: CANWPFDEQFF

v_gene: TRBV20-1
j_gene: TRBJ2-3
abundance: many
CDR3aa: CSAREGRGQYF

v_gene: TRBV7-8
j_gene: TRBJ1-2
abundance: many
CDR3aa: CASSTNRGGYTF

v_gene: TRBV18
j_gene: TRBJ2-5
abundance: few
CDR3aa: CASSPGQVSAQTQYF

v_gene: TRBV5-4
j_gene: TRBJ1-6
abundance: many
CDR3aa: CASSLWGTVNPALHF

v_gene: TRBV7-9
j_gene: TRBJ1-2
abundance: many
CDR3aa: CASSLEGGFGYTF

v_gene: TRBV20-1
j_gene: TRBJ1-1
abundance: -
CDR3aa: CSAPRQLLNTEAFF

v_gene: TRBV19
j_gene: TRBJ2-7
abundance: many
CDR3aa: CASSIDYGRVYEQYF

v_gene: TRBV7-6
j_gene: TRBJ2-3
abundance: many
CDR3aa: CASSHKTPDTQYF

v_gene: TRBV28
j_gene: TRBJ2-4
abundance: many
CDR3aa: CASSLGAKNIQYF

v_gene: TRBV29-1
j_gene: TRBJ1-4
abundance: -
CDR3aa: CSVALTGKEKLFF

v_gene: TRBV4-1
j_gene: TRBJ1-1
abundance: once
CDR3aa: CASSQEVPGQGLFF

v_gene: TRBV27
j_gene: TRBJ2-1
abundance: many
CDR3aa: CASSLTSSDNEQFF

v_gene: TRBV5-1
j_gene: TRBJ2-3
abundance: many
CDR3aa: CASGSTDTQYF

v_gene: TRBV6-1
j_gene: TRBJ2-5
abundance: few
CDR3aa: CASSEGRGQPWGTQYF

v_gene: TRBV2
j_gene: TRBJ1-5
abundance: -
CDR3aa: CASKGQTSNQPQHF

v_gene: TRBV5-1
j_gene: TRBJ2-5
abundance: many
CDR3aa: CASSLGISAGASFGTQYF

v_gene: TRBV27
j_gene: TRBJ1-5
abundance: -
CDR3aa: CASSPLHRDQPQHF

v_gene: TRBV28
j_gene: TRBJ2-5
abundance: many
CDR3aa: CASSSRQGTLQETQYF

v_gene: TRBV9
j_gene: TRBJ2-1
abundance: -
CDR3aa: CASSGGSVENEQFF

v_gene: TRBV29-1
j_gene: TRBJ2-3
abundance: -
CDR3aa: CSAPSNTDTQYF

v_gene: TRBV18
j_gene: TRBJ2-1
abundance: -
CDR3aa: CASATSGSYNEQFF

v_gene: TRBV7-9
j_gene: TRBJ2-3
abundance: few
CDR3aa: CASRPPSGRTDTQYF

v_gene: TRBV12-3/TRBV12-4
j_gene: TRBJ1-1
abundance: -
CDR3aa: CASSLETRTEAFF

v_gene: TRBV10-3
j_gene: TRBJ1-3
abundance: many
CDR3aa: CAISEGAFGNTIYF

v_gene: TRBV27
j_gene: TRBJ1-3
abundance: many
CDR3aa: CASSATYRLFSGNTIYF

v_gene: TRBV20-1
j_gene: TRBJ2-5
abundance: -
CDR3aa: CSASPLHSRGSRRETQYF

v_gene: TRBV10-3
j_gene: TRBJ2-2
abundance: few
CDR3aa: CAISDPSRGAGELFF